Each of the 7 T cell receptor beta chains below was sequenced from the same sample in a study of blood T cell repertoires in COVID-19 (dated by TCRdb to about 2020). The library was generated by the immunoSEQ multiplex PCR assay. This immuneACCESS table, as held by TCRdb, lists in-frame sequences with V and J called but not all clones. Of the missing ones, under half trace to an unresolved V gene in checked studies; the others have no known cause. The sample has 170,000 or so clones on record, 70% to 90% of them singletons. Together, the top ten hold under 9.5% of the sample. The sequenced material came from peripheral blood. These receptors all come from a man aged 50-60 years with active or convalescent COVID-19.

CDR3 loop: CASSWRSSGYTF. For the CDR3, the DNA is TGTGCCAGCAGTTGGAGGTCTTCTGGCTACACCTTC. The rearrangement links TRBV28 to TRBJ1-2; D is uncertain. Germline lookup yields CDR1 MDHEN and CDR2 SYDVKM. The CDR3 runs to 12 residues. Trimming left V 4 bases short and J 7 bases short, with 10 bases between.

The chain employs TRBV18 and TRBJ1-3; perhaps TRBD1 as D (5 bases). The germline gives CDR1 KGHSH, CDR2 LQKENI. The CDR3 has 13 amino acids. Trimming took off 5 bases at V and 4 bases at J, with 9 bases between the two ends. The CDR3 here is CASSTGDGNTIYF. CDR3 DNA: TGTGCCAGCTCAACAGGTGACGGAAACACCATATATTTT.

The V call is TRBV10-1, the J call TRBJ1-4; D not certain. The CDR3 is 13 residues long. The V gene's germline CDR1 is WNHNN and CDR2 SYGVQD (reference sequence). V was cut by 6 bases and J by 6 bases, with 11 bases left in between. The CDR3 DNA follows: TGCGCCAGCAGGGGCCGATGTGATGAAAAACTGTTTTTT. Protein: CASRGRCDEKLFF.

This sequence joins TRBV27 and TRBJ1-4, with 10 bases aligning to TRBD1. V shed 5 bases, J shed 8 bases, and the junction held 5 bases outside the gene matches. Germline V gene sequence: CDR1 MNHEY, CDR2 SMNVEV (reference sequence). The CDR3 is 14 amino acids. This CDR3 is CASSRQGAEEKLFF. The DNA for the CDR3 is TGTGCCAGCAGTCGACAGGGGGCAGAGGAAAAACTGTTTTTT.

This clone has more than one count but fewer than ten. V usage is TRBV13 and J usage is TRBJ1-1, with 9 positions matching TRBD1. With 5 bases clipped from V and 0 bases from J, the junction kept 7 bases outside the gene matches. CDR1 is PRHDT and CDR2 is FYEKMQ in the germline V gene (reference sequence). The CDR3 is 16 residues long. The CDR3 nucleotides are TGTGCCAGCAGCCCCGGGACAGGGCTCATGAACACTGAAGCTTTCTTT. It is translated as CASSPGTGLMNTEAFF.

J is TRBJ2-1 and V is TRBV11-2; 11 bases are shared with TRBD1. The trim removed 2 bases at V and 12 bases at J, leaving 9 bases unmatched. CDR1 is SGHAT, CDR2 FQNNGV, per germline. This CDR3 spans 15 amino acids. The DNA for the CDR3 is TGTGCCAGCAGCTTAAGGACAGGGGGCCGCCAGGTGCAGTTCTTC. Translating gives CASSLRTGGRQVQFF.

The rearrangement links TRBV6-2 or TRBV6-3 to TRBJ2-3, with 7 positions matching TRBD1. The CDR3 totals 17 residues. The germline gives CDR1 MNHEY, CDR2 SVGEGT. J gave up 0 bases and V 6 bases, and 12 bases lay outside the gene matches. CDR3 sequence: CASSPLQGTSSTDTQYF. As DNA, the CDR3 is TGTGCCAGCAGCCCCCTACAGGGGACCTCAAGCACAGATACGCAGTATTTT.